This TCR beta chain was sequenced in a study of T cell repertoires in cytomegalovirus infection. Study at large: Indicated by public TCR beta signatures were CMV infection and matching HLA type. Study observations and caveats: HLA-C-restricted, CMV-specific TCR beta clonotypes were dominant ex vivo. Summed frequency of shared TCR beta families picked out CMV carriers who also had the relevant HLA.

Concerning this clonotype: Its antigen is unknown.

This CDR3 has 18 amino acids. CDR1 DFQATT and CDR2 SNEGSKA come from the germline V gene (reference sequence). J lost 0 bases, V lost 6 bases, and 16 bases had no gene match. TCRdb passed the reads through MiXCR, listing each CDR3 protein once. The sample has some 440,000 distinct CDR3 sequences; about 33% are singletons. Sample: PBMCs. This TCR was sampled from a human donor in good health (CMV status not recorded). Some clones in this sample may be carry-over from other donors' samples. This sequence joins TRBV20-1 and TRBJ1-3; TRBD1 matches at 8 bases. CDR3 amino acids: CSAMYRGGPQSSGNTIYF. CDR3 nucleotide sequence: TGCAGTGCCATGTACAGGGGGGGGCCTCAGAGCTCTGGAAACACCATATATTTT.